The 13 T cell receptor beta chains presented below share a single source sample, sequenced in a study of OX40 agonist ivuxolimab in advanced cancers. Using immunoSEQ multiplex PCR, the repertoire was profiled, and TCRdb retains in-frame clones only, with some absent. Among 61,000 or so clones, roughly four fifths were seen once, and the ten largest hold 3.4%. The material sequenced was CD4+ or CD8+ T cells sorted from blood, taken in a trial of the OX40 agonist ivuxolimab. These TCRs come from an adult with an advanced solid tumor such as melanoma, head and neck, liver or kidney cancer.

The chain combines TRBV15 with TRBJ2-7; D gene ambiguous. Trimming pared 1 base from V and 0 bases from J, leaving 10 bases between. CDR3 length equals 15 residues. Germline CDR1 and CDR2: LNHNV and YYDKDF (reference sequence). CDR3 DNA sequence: TGTGCCACCAGCAGAGTCAAGATGGGCTCCTACGAGCAGTACTTC. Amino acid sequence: CATSRVKMGSYEQYF.

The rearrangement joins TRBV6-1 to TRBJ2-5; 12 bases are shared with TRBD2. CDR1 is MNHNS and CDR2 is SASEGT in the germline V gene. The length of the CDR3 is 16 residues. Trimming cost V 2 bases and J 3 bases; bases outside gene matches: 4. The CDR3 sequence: CASSELAGGLEETQYF. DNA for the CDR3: TGTGCCAGCAGTGAACTAGCGGGGGGGCTGGAAGAGACCCAGTACTTC.

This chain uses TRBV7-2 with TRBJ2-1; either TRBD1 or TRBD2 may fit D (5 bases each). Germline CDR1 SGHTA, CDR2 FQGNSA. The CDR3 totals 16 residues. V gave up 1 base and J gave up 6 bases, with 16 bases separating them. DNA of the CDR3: TGTGCCAGCAGCTTAGGCTCTACCGGGGCCCTCAATGAGCAGTTCTTC. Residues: CASSLGSTGALNEQFF.

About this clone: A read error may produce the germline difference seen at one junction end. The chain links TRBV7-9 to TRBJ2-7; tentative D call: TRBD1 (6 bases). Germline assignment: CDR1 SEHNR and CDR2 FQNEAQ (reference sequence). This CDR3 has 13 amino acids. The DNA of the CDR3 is TGTGCCAGCGGCTTCAGGGGATCCCACGAGCAGTACTTC. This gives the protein CASGFRGSHEQYF.

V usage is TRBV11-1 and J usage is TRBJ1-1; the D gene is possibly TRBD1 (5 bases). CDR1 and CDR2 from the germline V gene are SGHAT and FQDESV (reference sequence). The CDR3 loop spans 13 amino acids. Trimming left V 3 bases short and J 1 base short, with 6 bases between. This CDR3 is CASSLQGNTEAFF. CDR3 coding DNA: TGTGCCAGCAGCTTGCAGGGGAACACTGAAGCTTTCTTT.

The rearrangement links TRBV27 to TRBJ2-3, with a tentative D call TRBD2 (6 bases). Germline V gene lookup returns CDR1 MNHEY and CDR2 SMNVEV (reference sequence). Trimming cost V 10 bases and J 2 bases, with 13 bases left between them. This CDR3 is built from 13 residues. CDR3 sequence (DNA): TGTGCCACCTCGGGACTTTACACAGATACGCAGTATTTT. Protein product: CATSGLYTDTQYF.

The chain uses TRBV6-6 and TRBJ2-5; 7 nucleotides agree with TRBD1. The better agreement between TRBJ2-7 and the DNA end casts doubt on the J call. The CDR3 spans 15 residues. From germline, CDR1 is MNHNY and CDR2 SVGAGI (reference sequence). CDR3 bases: TGTGCCAGCAGTTACTCGGGGACAGAGGACTACGAGCAGTACTTC. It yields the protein CASSYSGTEDYEQYF.

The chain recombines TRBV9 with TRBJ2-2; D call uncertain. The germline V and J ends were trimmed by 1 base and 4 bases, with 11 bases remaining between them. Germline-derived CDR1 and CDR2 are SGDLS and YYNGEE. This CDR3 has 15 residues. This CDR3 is CASSVLPSSTGELFF. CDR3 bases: TGTGCCAGCAGCGTACTTCCGAGCAGCACCGGGGAGCTGTTTTTT.

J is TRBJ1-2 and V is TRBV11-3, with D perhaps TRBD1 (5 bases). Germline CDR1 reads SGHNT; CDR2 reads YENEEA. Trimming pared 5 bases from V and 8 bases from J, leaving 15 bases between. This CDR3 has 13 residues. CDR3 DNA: TGTGCCAGCAGCCGGGACGGACCCTCGGGCTACACCTTC. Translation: CASSRDGPSGYTF.

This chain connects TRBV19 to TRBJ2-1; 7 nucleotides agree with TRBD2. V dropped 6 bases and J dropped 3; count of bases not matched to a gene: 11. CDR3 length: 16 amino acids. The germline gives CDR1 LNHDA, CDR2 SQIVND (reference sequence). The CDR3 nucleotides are TGTGCCAGTAGCCCGGGGAGGGGCCAGGGCTACAATGAGCAGTTCTTC. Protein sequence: CASSPGRGQGYNEQFF.

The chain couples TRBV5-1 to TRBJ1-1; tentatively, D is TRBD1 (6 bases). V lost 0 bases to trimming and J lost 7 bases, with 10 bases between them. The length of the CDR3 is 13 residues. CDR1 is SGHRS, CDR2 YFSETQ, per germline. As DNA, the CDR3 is TGCGCCAGCAGCTTGGAGCAGGGGCGTGAAGCTTTCTTT. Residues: CASSLEQGREAFF.

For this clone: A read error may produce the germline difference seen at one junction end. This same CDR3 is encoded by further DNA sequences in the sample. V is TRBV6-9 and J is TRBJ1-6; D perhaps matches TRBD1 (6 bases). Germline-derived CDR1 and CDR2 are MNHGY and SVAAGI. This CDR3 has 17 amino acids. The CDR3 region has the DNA TGCGCCAGCAGCCGCGTTAGAGGCAGGGGTTATAATTCACCCCTCCACTTT. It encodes CASSRVRGRGYNSPLHF.

The CDR3 protein is CASRPGATDTQYF. For the CDR3, the DNA is TGCGCCAGCAGACCGGGGGCCACAGATACGCAGTATTTT. The V call is TRBV5-1, the J call TRBJ2-3; D may match TRBD1 or TRBD2 (6 bases each). Germline CDR1 reads SGHRS; CDR2 reads YFSETQ. Trimming stripped 5 bases from V and 2 bases from J, with 9 bases between. The CDR3 is made up of 13 amino acids. The complete variable domain, with remaining parts taken from reference TRBV5-1 and TRBJ2-3, reads KAGVTQTPRYLIKTRGQQVTLSCSPISGHRSVSWYQQTPGQGLQFLFEYFSETQRNKGNFPGRFSGRQFSNSRSEMNVSTLELGDSALYLCASRPGATDTQYFGPGTRLTVL.